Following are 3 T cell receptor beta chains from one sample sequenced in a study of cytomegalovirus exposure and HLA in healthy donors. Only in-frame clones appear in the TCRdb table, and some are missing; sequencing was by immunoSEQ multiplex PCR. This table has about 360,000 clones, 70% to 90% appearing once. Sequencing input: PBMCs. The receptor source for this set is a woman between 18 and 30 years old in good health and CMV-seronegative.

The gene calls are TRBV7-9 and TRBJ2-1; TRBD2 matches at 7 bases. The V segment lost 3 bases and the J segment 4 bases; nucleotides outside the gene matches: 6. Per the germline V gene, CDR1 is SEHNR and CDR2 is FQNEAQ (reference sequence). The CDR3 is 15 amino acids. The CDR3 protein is CASSLSAGVYNEQFF. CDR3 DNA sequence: TGTGCCAGCAGCTTGAGTGCGGGAGTATACAATGAGCAGTTCTTC.

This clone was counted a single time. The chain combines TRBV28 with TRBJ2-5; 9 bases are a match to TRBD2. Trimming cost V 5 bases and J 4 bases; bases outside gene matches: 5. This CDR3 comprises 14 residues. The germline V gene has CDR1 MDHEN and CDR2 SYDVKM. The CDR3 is CASSKSSGVETQYF. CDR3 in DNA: TGTGCCAGCAGTAAATCTAGCGGGGTAGAGACCCAGTACTTC.

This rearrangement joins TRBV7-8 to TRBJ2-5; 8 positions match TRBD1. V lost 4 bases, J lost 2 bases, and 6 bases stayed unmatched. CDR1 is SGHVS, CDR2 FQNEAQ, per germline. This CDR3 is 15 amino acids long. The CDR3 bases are TGTGCCAGCAGCTCCAGGGGGCCGGGGCAAGAGACCCAGTACTTC. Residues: CASSSRGPGQETQYF.